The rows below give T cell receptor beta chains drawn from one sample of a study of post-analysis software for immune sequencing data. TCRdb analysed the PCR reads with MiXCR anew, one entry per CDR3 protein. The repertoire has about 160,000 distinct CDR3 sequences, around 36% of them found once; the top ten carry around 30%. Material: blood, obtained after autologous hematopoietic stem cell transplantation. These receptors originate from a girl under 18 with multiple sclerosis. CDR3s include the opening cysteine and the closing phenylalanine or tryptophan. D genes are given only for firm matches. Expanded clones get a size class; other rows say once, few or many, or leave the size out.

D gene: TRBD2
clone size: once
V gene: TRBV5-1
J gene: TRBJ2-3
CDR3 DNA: TGCGCCAGCAGCGGCGTGAAGGCGGCGGGGGGAATAACAGATACGCAGTATTTT
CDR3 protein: CASSGVKAAGGITDTQYF

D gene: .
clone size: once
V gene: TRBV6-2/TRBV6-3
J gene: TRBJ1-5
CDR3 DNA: TGTGCCAGCAGGTTCCCTGGGGGCAATCAGCCCCAGCATTTT
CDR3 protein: CASRFPGGNQPQHF

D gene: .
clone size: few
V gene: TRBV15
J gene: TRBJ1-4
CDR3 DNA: TGTGCCACCAGCTCCCTGGGTGGGATTGATGAAAAACTGTTTTTT
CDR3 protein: CATSSLGGIDEKLFF

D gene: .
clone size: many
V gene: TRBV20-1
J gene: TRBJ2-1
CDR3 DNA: TGCAGTGCTAGGACTAGGTGGCTAATCAATGAGCAGTTCTTC
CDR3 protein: CSARTRWLINEQFF

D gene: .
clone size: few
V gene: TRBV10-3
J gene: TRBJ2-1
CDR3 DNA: TGTGCCATCAGTGTAGGGTATAATGAGCAGTTCTTC
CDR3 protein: CAISVGYNEQFF

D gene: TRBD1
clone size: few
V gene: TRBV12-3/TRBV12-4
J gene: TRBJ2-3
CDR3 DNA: TGTGCCAGCAGCGTGGGGACAGGCAGCACAGATACGCAGTATTTT
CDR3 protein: CASSVGTGSTDTQYF

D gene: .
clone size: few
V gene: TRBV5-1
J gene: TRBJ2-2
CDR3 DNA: TGCGCCAGCAGCCTGACAGCCGTCGGGGAGCTGTTTTTT
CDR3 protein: CASSLTAVGELFF

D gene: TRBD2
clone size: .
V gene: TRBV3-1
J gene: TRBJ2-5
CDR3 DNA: TGTGCCAGCAGCCCGAGTAGCGGGAGAAAGACCCAGTACTTC
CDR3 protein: CASSPSSGRKTQYF

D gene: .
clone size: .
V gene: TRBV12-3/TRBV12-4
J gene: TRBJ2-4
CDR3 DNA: TGTGCCAGCAGTCCCCTCCGGGACAACCGAGGGAACATTCAGTACTTC
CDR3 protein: CASSPLRDNRGNIQYF

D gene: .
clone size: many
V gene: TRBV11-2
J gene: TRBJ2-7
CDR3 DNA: TGTGCCAGCAGCTTAGGAAAGAACGAGCAGTACTTC
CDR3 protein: CASSLGKNEQYF

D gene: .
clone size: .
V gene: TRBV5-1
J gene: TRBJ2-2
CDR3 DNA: TGCGCCAGCAGCACGGGACAAAGTTACACCGGGGAGCTGTTTTTT
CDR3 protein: CASSTGQSYTGELFF

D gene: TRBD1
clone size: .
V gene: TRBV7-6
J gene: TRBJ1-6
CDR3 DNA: TGTGCCAGCAGCTTAGGGACAGGGGCCTCACCCCTCCACTTT
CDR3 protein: CASSLGTGASPLHF

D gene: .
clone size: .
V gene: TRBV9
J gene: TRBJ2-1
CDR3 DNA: TGTGCCAGCAGCGCGACCAGTGAGCAGTTCTTC
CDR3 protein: CASSATSEQFF

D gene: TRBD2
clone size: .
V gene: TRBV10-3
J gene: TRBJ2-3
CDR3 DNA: TGTGCCATCAGCGGACTAGCGGGAGGGCCTAGCACAGATACGCAGTATTTT
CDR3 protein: CAISGLAGGPSTDTQYF

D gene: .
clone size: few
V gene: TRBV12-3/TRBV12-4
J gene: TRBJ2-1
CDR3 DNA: TGTGCCAGCAGTTTTATAGGGTGGGATGAGCAGTTCTTC
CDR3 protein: CASSFIGWDEQFF

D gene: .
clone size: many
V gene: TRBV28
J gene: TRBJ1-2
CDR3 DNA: TGTGCCAGCAGTTTAGGCCTTGTTAATGGCTACACCTTC
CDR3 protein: CASSLGLVNGYTF

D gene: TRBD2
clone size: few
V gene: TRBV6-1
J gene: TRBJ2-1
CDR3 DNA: TGTGCCAGCAGTCGACTAGCGGGAGGCCCCGGCAATGAGCAGTTCTTC
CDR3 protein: CASSRLAGGPGNEQFF

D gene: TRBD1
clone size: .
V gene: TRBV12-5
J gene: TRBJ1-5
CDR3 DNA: TGTGCTAGTGCGCAGGGGGAAGGGATTCAGCCCCAGCATTTT
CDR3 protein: CASAQGEGIQPQHF

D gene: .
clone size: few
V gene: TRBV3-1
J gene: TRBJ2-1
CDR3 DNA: TGTGCCAGCAGCCAAGCCCCACGCCCAAATGAGCAGTTCTTC
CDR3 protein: CASSQAPRPNEQFF

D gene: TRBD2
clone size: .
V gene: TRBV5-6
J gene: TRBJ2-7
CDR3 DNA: TGTGCCAGCAGCTGGGAGTCGGGGATTAGCGGGAGATGGGGCTCCTACGAGCAGTACTTC
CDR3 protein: CASSWESGISGRWGSYEQYF

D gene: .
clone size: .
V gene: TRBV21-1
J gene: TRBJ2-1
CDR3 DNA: TGTGCCAGCAGCAAAGGGGGAGGCTCCTACAATGAGCAGTTCTTC
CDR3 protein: CASSKGGGSYNEQFF

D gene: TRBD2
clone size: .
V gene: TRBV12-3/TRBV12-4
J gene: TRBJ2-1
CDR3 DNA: TGTGCCAGCAGGACTAGCGGGAGCCATGAGCAGTTCTTC
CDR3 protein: CASRTSGSHEQFF

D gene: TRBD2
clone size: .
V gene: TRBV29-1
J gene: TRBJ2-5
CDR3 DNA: TGCAGCGTTGAAGCGGGGGGAGGAGAAGAGACCCAGTACTTC
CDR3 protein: CSVEAGGGEETQYF